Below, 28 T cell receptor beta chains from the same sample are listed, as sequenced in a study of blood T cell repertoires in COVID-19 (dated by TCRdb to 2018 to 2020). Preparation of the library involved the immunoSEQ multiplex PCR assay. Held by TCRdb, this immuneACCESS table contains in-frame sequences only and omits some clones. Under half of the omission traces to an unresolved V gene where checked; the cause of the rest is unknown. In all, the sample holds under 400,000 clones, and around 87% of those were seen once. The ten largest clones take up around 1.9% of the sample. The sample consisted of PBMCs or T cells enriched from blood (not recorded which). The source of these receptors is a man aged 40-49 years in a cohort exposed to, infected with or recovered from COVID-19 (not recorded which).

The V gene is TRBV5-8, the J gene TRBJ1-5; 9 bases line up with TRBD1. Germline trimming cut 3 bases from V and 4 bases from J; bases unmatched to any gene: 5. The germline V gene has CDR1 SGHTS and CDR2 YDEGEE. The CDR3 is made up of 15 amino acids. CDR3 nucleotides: TGTGCCAGCAGCTCGGGACAGGGTAGAAATCAGCCCCAGCATTTT. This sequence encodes CASSSGQGRNQPQHF.

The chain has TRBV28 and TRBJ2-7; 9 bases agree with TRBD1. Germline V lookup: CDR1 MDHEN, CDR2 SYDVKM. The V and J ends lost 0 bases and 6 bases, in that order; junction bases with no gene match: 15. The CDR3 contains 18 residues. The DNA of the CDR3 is TGTGCCAGCAGTTTATGCGTCTCTTGGACAGGGGAAAGGGTCGAGCAGTACTTC. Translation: CASSLCVSWTGERVEQYF.

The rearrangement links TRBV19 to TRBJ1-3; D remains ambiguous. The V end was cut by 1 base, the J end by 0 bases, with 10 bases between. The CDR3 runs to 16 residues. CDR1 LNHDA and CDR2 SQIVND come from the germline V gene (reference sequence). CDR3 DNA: TGTGCCAGTAGTATAGGGTTTACAGCCTCTGGAAACACCATATATTTT. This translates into CASSIGFTASGNTIYF.

The CDR3 spells CAISVQGANTGELFF. For the CDR3, the DNA is TGTGCCATCAGTGTACAGGGGGCCAACACCGGGGAGCTGTTTTTT. The chain links TRBV10-3 to TRBJ2-2; TRBD1 agrees at 9 bases. Germline V gene sequence: CDR1 ENHRY, CDR2 SYGVKD. This CDR3 has 15 amino acids. V was pared by 4 bases and J by 2 bases, with 2 bases of the junction left unmatched.

CDR3 region: CASLPSGSTDTQYF. DNA for the CDR3: TGTGCCAGCTTACCTAGCGGTAGCACAGATACGCAGTATTTT. V usage is TRBV6-5 and J usage is TRBJ2-3, with 7 bases that match TRBD2. This CDR3 contains 14 residues. The J segment lost 0 bases and the V segment lost 8 bases, leaving 5 bases of the junction unmatched. The V gene's germline CDR1 is MNHEY and CDR2 SVGAGI.

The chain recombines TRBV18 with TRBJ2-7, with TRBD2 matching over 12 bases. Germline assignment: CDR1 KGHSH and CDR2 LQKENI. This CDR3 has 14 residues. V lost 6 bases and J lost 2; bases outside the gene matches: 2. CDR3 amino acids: CASSGLAGTYEQYF. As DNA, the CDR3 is TGTGCCAGCTCCGGACTAGCGGGGACCTACGAGCAGTACTTC. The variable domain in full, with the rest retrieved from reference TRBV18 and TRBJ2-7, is NAGVMQNPRHLVRRRGQEARLRCSPMKGHSHVYWYRQLPEEGLKFMVYLQKENIIDESGMPKERFSAEFPKEGPSILRIQQVVRGDSAAYFCASSGLAGTYEQYFGPGTRLTVT.

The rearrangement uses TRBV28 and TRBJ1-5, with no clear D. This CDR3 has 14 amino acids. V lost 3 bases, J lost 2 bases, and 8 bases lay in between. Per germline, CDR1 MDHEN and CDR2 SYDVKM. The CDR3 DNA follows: TGTGCCAGCAGTTTCCCCAGGCGCAATCAGCCCCAGCATTTT. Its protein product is CASSFPRRNQPQHF.

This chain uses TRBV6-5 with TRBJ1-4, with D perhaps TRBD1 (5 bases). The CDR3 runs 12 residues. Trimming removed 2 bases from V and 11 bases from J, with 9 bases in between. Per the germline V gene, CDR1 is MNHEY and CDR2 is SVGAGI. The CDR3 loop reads CASSYPAGKLFF. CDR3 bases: TGTGCCAGCAGTTACCCCGCAGGGAAACTGTTTTTT.

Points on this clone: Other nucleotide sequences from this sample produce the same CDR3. The CDR3 bases are TGTGCCAGCAGCGCGAGCGGGAGTGGCACCGGGGAGCTGTTTTTT. This encodes CASSASGSGTGELFF. The rearrangement uses TRBV9 and TRBJ2-2, with 8 bases fitting TRBD2. Germline V gives CDR1 SGDLS, CDR2 YYNGEE. After removal of 3 bases from V and 4 bases from J, the junction contained 5 bases not matched to a gene. The CDR3 length is 15 residues.

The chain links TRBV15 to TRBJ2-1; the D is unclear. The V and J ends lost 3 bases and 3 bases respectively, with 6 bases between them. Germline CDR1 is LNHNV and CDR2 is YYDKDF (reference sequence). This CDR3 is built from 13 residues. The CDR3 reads CATSSYYYNEQFF. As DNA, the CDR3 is TGTGCCACCAGCAGTTACTACTACAATGAGCAGTTCTTC.

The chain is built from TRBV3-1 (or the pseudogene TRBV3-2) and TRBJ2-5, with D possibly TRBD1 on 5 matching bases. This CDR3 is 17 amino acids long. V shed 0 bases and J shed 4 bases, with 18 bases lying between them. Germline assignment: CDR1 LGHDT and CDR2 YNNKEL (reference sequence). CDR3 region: CASSQDRTPGPGETQYF. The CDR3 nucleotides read TGTGCCAGCAGCCAAGATAGGACACCAGGGCCAGGAGAGACCCAGTACTTC.

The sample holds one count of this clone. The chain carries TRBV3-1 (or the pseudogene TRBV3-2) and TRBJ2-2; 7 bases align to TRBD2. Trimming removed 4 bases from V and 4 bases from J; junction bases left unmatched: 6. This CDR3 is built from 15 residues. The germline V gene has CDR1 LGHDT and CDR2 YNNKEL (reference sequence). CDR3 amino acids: CASSPEAGITGELFF. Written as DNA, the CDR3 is TGTGCCAGCAGCCCCGAAGCGGGAATCACCGGGGAGCTGTTTTTT.

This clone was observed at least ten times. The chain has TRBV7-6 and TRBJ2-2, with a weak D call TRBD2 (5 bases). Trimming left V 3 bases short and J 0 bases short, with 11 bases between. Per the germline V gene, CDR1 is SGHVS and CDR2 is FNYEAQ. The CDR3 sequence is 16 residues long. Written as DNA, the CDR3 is TGTGCCAGCAGCTTTATGGCGGAGGCGAACACCGGGGAGCTGTTTTTT. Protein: CASSFMAEANTGELFF.

The CDR3 spells CASSFRGTGGVEAFF. The CDR3 DNA follows: TGTGCCAGCAGCTTCAGGGGGACAGGGGGCGTTGAAGCTTTCTTT. The V and J genes are TRBV27 and TRBJ1-1; TRBD1 agrees at 12 bases. The CDR3 totals 15 residues. V gave up 6 bases and J gave up 7 bases; unmatched junction bases: 9. Per germline, CDR1 MNHEY and CDR2 SMNVEV (reference sequence).

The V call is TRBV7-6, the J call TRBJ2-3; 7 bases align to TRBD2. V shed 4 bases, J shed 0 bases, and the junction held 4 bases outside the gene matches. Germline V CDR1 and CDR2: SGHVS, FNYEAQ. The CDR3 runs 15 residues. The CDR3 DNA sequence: TGTGCCAGCAGCTCTAGCGGACGTAGCACAGATACGCAGTATTTT. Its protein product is CASSSSGRSTDTQYF.

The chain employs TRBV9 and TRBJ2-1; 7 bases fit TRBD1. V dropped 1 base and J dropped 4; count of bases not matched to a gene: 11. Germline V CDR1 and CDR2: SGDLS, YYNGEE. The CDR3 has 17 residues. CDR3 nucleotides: TGTGCCAGCAGCGTATATAGAACAGGGGATGGGTACAATGAGCAGTTCTTC. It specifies CASSVYRTGDGYNEQFF. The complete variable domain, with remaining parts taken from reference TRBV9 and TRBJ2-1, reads DSGVTQTPKHLITATGQRVTLRCSPRSGDLSVYWYQQSLDQGLQFLIQYYNGEERAKGNILERFSAQQFPDLHSELNLSSLELGDSALYFCASSVYRTGDGYNEQFFGPGTRLTVL.

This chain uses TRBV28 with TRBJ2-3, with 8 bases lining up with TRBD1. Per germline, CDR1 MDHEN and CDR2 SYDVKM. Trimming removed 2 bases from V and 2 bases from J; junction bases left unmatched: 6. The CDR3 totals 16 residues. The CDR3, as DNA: TGTGCCAGCAGTTTAATAGGGGACAGGTACACAGATACGCAGTATTTT. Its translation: CASSLIGDRYTDTQYF.

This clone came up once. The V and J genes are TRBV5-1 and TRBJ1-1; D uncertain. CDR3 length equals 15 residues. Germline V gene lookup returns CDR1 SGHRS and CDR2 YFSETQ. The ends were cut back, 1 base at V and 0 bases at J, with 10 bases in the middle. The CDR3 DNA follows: TGCGCCAGCAGCTTGTGGAGCACCATGAACACTGAAGCTTTCTTT. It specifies CASSLWSTMNTEAFF.

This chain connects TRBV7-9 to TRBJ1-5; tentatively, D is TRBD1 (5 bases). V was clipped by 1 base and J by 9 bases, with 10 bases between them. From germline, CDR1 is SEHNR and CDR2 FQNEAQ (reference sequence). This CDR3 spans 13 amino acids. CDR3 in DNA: TGTGCCAGCAGCTTAGGGGTCGGGGGGCCCCAGCATTTT. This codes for CASSLGVGGPQHF.

The CDR3 here is CASSLGTSGRRGDTQYF. In nucleotides, the CDR3 is TGCGCCAGCAGCTTAGGGACTAGCGGGAGACGGGGAGATACGCAGTATTTT. The chain recombines TRBV5-1 with TRBJ2-3; 14 positions agree with TRBD2. The CDR3 loop spans 17 amino acids. The germline CDR1 and CDR2 sequences are SGHRS and YFSETQ. J lost 5 bases, V lost 2 bases, and 7 bases had no gene match.

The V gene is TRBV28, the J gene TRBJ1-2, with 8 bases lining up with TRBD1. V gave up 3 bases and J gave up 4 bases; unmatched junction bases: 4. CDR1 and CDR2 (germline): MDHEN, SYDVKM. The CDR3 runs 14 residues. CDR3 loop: CASSLWTGPYGYTF. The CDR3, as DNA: TGTGCCAGCAGTTTGTGGACAGGGCCCTATGGCTACACCTTC.

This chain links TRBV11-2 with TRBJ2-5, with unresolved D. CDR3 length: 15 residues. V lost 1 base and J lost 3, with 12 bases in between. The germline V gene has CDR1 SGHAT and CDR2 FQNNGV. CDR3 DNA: TGTGCCAGCAGCTTAGCACTAACACACAAAGAGACCCAGTACTTC. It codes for CASSLALTHKETQYF.

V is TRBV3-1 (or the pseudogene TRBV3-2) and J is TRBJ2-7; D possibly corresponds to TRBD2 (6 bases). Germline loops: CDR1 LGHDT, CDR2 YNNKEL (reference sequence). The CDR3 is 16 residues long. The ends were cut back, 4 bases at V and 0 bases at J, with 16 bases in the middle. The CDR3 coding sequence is TGTGCCAGCAGCCCGTACACTAGCTTCAGCTCCTACGAGCAGTACTTC. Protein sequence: CASSPYTSFSSYEQYF.

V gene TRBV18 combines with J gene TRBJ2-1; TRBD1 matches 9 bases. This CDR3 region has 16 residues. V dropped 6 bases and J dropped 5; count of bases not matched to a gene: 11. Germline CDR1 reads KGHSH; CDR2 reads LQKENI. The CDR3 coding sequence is TGTGCCAGCTCCCGCGTTGGGACAGGGTGGGACAATGAGCAGTTCTTC. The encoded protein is CASSRVGTGWDNEQFF. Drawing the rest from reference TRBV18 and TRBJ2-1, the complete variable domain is NAGVMQNPRHLVRRRGQEARLRCSPMKGHSHVYWYRQLPEEGLKFMVYLQKENIIDESGMPKERFSAEFPKEGPSILRIQQVVRGDSAAYFCASSRVGTGWDNEQFFGPGTRLTVL.

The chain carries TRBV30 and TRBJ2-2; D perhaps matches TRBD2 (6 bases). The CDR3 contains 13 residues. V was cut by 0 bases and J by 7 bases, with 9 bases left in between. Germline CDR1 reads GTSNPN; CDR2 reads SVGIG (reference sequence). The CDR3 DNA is TGTGCCTGGAGTGTACGGGGGTTCGGGGAGCTGTTTTTT. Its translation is CAWSVRGFGELFF.

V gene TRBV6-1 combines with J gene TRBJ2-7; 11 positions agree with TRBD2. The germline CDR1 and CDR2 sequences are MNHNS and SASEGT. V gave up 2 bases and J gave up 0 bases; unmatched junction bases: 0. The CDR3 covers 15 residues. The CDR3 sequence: CASSETSGSSYEQYF. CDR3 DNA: TGTGCCAGCAGTGAAACTAGCGGGAGCTCCTACGAGCAGTACTTC.

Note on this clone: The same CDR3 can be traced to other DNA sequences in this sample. The CDR3 nucleotides read TGTGCCAGTAGTCGACTAGCGGGAGGGTACAATGAGCAGTTCTTC. Its translation: CASSRLAGGYNEQFF. The rearrangement uses TRBV19 and TRBJ2-1; 14 nucleotides align to TRBD2. V lost 5 bases, J lost 4 bases, and 1 base stayed unmatched. CDR3 length: 15 amino acids. Germline V gene data show CDR1 as LNHDA and CDR2 as SQIVND (reference sequence).

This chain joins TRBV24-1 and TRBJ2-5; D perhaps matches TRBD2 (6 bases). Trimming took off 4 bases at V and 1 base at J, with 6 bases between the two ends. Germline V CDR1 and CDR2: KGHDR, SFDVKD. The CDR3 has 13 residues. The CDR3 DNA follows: TGTGCCACCAGTGACGGGAGCCAAGAGACCCAGTACTTC. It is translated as CATSDGSQETQYF.